This is a list of T cell receptor beta chains from one sample in a study of T cell repertoires in cytomegalovirus infection. Which antigens these TCRs recognize remains unknown. One entry per CDR3 protein results from TCRdb running MiXCR on the reads. Here the sample spans roughly 220,000 distinct CDR3 sequences, approximately 38% being singletons. Source: CD8+ T cells from cultured PBMCs, taken from culture after CMV antigen stimulation. All receptors derive from a human donor in good health (CMV status not recorded). Some clones in this sample may be carry-over from other donors' samples. CDR3s include the opening cysteine and the closing phenylalanine or tryptophan. Clone size is stated in some rows and not others, as once, few, many or a class when expanded.

.	TRBV12-3/TRBV12-4	TRBJ1-6	CASSPARRNSPLHF
.	TRBV7-9	TRBJ1-1	CASSSNRDRDGGTEAFF
.	TRBV11-2	TRBJ2-1	CASSSGQQMGNEQFF
.	TRBV4-2	TRBJ1-4	CASSQDDRDGEKLFF
.	TRBV10-2	TRBJ2-7	CASRSDRGRNEQYF
.	TRBV7-9	TRBJ2-1	CASELAGVLEQFF
few	TRBV7-2	TRBJ2-7	CASSLATIEQYF
.	TRBV12-3/TRBV12-4	TRBJ2-1	CASSPPGRVEQFF
.	TRBV20-1	TRBJ2-2	CSAEGALNTGELFF
.	TRBV7-8	TRBJ1-3	CASSIRLTGNTIYF
few	TRBV20-1	TRBJ1-5	CSARRSGQPQHF
.	TRBV7-2	TRBJ2-4	CASMHLQRAAKNIQYF
many	TRBV5-4	TRBJ1-1	CASSWERGGSAEAFF
few	TRBV7-8	TRBJ1-2	CASSLTLLDGYYGYTF
.	TRBV7-8	TRBJ2-1	CASSSGGRVQYNEQFF
.	TRBV7-9	TRBJ1-1	CASSVNRGYTEAFF
.	TRBV7-3	TRBJ2-1	CASSLGAGGPSEQFF
.	TRBV30	TRBJ2-1	CAWRARGSYNEQFF
.	TRBV9	TRBJ2-7	CASSVEFGPTYEQYF
.	TRBV7-2	TRBJ2-1	CASRQGPVQFF
.	TRBV3-1	TRBJ2-7	CASSQDLAGGTYEQYF
.	TRBV7-6	TRBJ1-1	CASSLHRAAMNTEAFF
.	TRBV27	TRBJ2-7	CASSFTDKTYEQYF
.	TRBV19	TRBJ1-2	CASSSREGHYGYTF
.	TRBV27	TRBJ2-7	CASARPGYEQYF
.	TRBV7-2	TRBJ1-5	CASSLLQGLGQPQHF
.	TRBV7-6	TRBJ2-1	CASSPPGRPFGEQFF
.	TRBV28	TRBJ1-5	CASSPRLGVQPQHF
.	TRBV28	TRBJ1-5	CASTWVRAQPQHF
.	TRBV27	TRBJ2-7	CASSFGVGYEQYF
few	TRBV6-1	TRBJ2-5	CASSEEILAGGWETQYF
few	TRBV20-1	TRBJ2-1	CSAERGTSGTINEQFF
few	TRBV6-1	TRBJ1-5	CASSELQTDRLNQPQHF
.	TRBV11-1	TRBJ2-1	CASSLTRAGGGEQFF
.	TRBV7-8	TRBJ1-1	CASSLAGTGVEAFF
.	TRBV6-1	TRBJ2-7	CASDDRAYEQYF
.	TRBV7-9	TRBJ2-1	CASMEDNEQFF
.	TRBV11-3	TRBJ2-2	CASSLDLWGVRTSGPKSTGELFF
.	TRBV6-1	TRBJ2-2	CASSVGTESTGELFF
.	TRBV5-6	TRBJ1-1	CASSYQGARTEAFF
.	TRBV6-5	TRBJ1-6	CASSYSRAGPNNSPLHF
few	TRBV27	TRBJ2-7	CASSPGDRAYEQYF
.	TRBV20-1	TRBJ1-1	CSARDLGFTEAFF
.	TRBV12-5	TRBJ2-1	CASGPWSSGNEQFF
few	TRBV12-3/TRBV12-4	TRBJ2-7	CASSLGEVGREQYF
.	TRBV5-1	TRBJ1-1	CASSFRGENTEAFF
few	TRBV14	TRBJ2-7	CASSHPGTGVYEQYF